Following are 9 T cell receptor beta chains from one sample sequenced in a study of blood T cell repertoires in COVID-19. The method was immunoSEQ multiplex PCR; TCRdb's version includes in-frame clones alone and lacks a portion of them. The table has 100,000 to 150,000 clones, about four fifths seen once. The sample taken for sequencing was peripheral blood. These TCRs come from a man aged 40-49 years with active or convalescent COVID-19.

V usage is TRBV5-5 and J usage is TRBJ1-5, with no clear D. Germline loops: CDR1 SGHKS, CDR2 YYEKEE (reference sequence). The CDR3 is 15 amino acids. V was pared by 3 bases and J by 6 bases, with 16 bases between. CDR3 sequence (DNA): TGTGCCAGCAGCTCATGGGAGGGCGGGAGTCAGCCCCAGCATTTT. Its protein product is CASSSWEGGSQPQHF.

This CDR3 is CASSPAARDTLTYEQYF. DNA of the CDR3: TGCGCCAGCAGCCCCGCAGCCCGGGACACCTTAACCTACGAGCAGTACTTC. V is TRBV4-1 and J is TRBJ2-7; D possibly corresponds to TRBD1 (6 bases). Trimming stripped 4 bases from V and 2 bases from J, with 21 bases between. Germline lookup yields CDR1 MGHRA and CDR2 YSYEKL. The CDR3 length is 17 residues.

The CDR3 nucleotides read TGCAGCTCTATGACAGGGGGCACTGAAGCTTTCTTT. Its translation: CSSMTGGTEAFF. V is TRBV29-1 and J is TRBJ1-1; 9 positions match TRBD1. From germline, CDR1 is SQVTM and CDR2 ANQGSEA. This CDR3 spans 12 amino acids. V dropped 8 bases and J dropped 4; count of bases not matched to a gene: 5.

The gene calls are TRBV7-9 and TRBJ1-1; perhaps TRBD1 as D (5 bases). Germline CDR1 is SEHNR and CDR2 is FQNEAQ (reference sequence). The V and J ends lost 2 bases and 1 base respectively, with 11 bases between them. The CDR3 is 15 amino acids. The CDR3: CASSLSGARNTEAFF. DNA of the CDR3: TGTGCCAGCAGCTTATCTGGGGCAAGGAACACTGAAGCTTTCTTT.

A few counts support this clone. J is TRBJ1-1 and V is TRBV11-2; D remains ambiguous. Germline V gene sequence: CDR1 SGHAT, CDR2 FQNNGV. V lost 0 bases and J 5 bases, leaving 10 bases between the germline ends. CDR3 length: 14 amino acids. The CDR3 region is CASSLDYTGTEAFF. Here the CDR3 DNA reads TGTGCCAGCAGCTTAGATTATACGGGGACTGAAGCTTTCTTT.

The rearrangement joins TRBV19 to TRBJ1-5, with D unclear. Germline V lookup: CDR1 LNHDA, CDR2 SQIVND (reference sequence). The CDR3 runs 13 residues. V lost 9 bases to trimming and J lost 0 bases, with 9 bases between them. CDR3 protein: CASGETSNQPQHF. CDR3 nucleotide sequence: TGTGCCAGCGGAGAAACTAGCAATCAGCCCCAGCATTTT.

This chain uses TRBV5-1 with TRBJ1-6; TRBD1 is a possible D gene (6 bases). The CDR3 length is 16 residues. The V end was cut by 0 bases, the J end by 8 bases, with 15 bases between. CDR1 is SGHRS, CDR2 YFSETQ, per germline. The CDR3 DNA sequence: TGCGCCAGCAGCTTGGTGCCGGTCCCAGGGGATTCACCCCTCCACTTT. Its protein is CASSLVPVPGDSPLHF.

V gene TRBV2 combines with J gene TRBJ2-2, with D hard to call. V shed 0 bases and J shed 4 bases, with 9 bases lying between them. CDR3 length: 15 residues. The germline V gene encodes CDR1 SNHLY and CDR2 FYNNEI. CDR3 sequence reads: CASSEANWSTGELFF. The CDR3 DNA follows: TGTGCCAGCAGTGAAGCGAACTGGAGCACCGGGGAGCTGTTTTTT.

The CDR3 here is CASRLTRQRGSSYNEQFF. CDR3 DNA: TGTGCAAGTCGCTTAACGCGGCAGAGGGGGAGCTCCTACAATGAGCAGTTCTTC. This chain uses TRBV12-2 with TRBJ2-1; the D segment call TRBD1 is taken from the table without a DNA check. TRBV12-2 constitutes a pseudogene. The CDR3 contains 18 residues.